The 6 T cell receptor beta chains below come from one sample, sequenced in a study of blood T cell repertoires in COVID-19. TCRdb's table, derived via immunoSEQ multiplex PCR, lists solely in-frame clones and lacks some. This sample has roughly 280,000 clones; approximately 90% occur once, and the top ten carry roughly 2%. Input material: peripheral blood. These receptors originate from a woman aged 45-60 years who had recovered from COVID-19.

The chain couples TRBV5-1 to TRBJ1-2; no firm D call. Trimming removed 4 bases from V and 2 bases from J, with 15 bases in between. The CDR3 runs 15 residues. Germline V CDR1 and CDR2: SGHRS, YFSETQ. CDR3 nucleotides: TGCGCCAGCAGCGGAGGAAAGGCGATAAACTATGGCTACACCTTC. Amino acids: CASSGGKAINYGYTF.

The chain uses TRBV5-1 and TRBJ2-5, with TRBD2 identical over 11 bases. Per the germline V gene, CDR1 is SGHRS and CDR2 is YFSETQ. Trimming at V came to 6 bases and at J to 5 bases, leaving 12 bases not matched to a gene. The CDR3 consists of 16 residues. In DNA form, the CDR3 reads TGCGCCAGCAAAAGGCTAGCGGGGGGTTTGGAGGAGACCCAGTACTTC. Protein: CASKRLAGGLEETQYF.

This clone showed up just once. This sequence joins TRBV28 and TRBJ2-5, with D uncertain. This CDR3 comprises 14 residues. The V and J ends lost 4 bases and 2 bases respectively, with 11 bases between them. CDR1 and CDR2 (germline): MDHEN, SYDVKM. The CDR3 DNA follows: TGTGCCAGCAGTTCGGCCGGGTGGCAAGAGACCCAGTACTTC. Amino acid sequence: CASSSAGWQETQYF.

The sample holds one count of this clone. The V call is TRBV6-7, the J call TRBJ1-2; D possibly corresponds to TRBD1 (5 bases). TRBV6-7 counts as an open reading frame of uncertain function. This CDR3 spans 15 amino acids. V was pared by 6 bases and J by 8 bases, with 22 bases between. CDR3 loop: CASSLSRQGLGGYTF. In nucleotides, the CDR3 is TGTGCCAGCAGCCTTTCCAGGCAGGGCCTTGGGGGCTACACCTTC.

The chain uses TRBV19 and TRBJ1-2; D is ambiguous. The CDR3 has 12 residues. V was shortened by 3 bases and J by 7 bases, with 9 bases between the two germline ends. Germline CDR1 is LNHDA and CDR2 is SQIVND (reference sequence). DNA of the CDR3: TGTGCCAGTAGTATCCTCCACGGTGGCTACACCTTC. Residues: CASSILHGGYTF.

This chain uses TRBV6-2 or TRBV6-3 with TRBJ2-3; D possibly corresponds to TRBD2 (5 bases). This CDR3 is built from 15 residues. The germline V and J ends were trimmed by 2 bases and 4 bases, with 13 bases remaining between them. Germline V lookup: CDR1 MNHEY, CDR2 SVGEGT. In DNA, the CDR3 is TGTGCCAGCAGTTACGGTGGGAGTGGCGCAGATACGCAGTATTTT. This encodes CASSYGGSGADTQYF.